The 28 T cell receptor beta chains presented below share a single source sample, sequenced in a study of T-cell reconstitution after alpha-beta-depleted transplantation in children. The authors prepared the TCRbeta library with unique molecular identifiers. One entry per CDR3 protein results from TCRdb running MiXCR on the PCR reads. The sample shows some 260,000 distinct CDR3 sequences, under 30% of them seen only once. The specimen was PBMCs, mostly from graft donor cells, collected 360 days after TCRalphabeta/CD19-depleted stem cell transplant. Receptor source: a female patient younger than 10 who had a stem cell transplant for congenital amegakaryocytic thrombocytopenia, so the T cells may come from the graft donor.

This clonotype was found many times. The rearrangement uses TRBV20-1 and TRBJ2-5, with 7 bases that match TRBD2. Per germline, CDR1 DFQATT and CDR2 SNEGSKA (reference sequence). The CDR3 covers 12 residues. Trimming removed 6 bases from V and 4 bases from J; junction bases left unmatched: 5. CDR3 amino acids: CSARSGVETQYF. Written as DNA, the CDR3 is TGCAGTGCCCGAAGCGGGGTAGAGACCCAGTACTTC.

Regarding this clonotype: A junction end diverges from the germline sequence, so it may reflect a read error. V usage is TRBV5-1 and J usage is TRBJ2-7, with TRBD2 matching 8 bases. This CDR3 comprises 15 residues. Germline V gene data show CDR1 as SGHRS and CDR2 as YFSETQ. CDR3 amino acids: CARSFGSSGTYEQYF. CDR3 bases: TGCGCCAGAAGCTTTGGGAGTAGCGGGACCTACGAGCAGTACTTC.

This clonotype was seen a handful of times. This chain links TRBV11-2 with TRBJ2-3, with TRBD2 identical over 12 bases. Unmatched junction bases numbered 6, after V lost 5 bases and J lost 3 bases. This CDR3 contains 16 residues. The V gene's germline CDR1 is SGHAT and CDR2 FQNNGV. The CDR3 here is CASSPRLAGVTDTQYF. DNA for the CDR3: TGTGCCAGCAGCCCCAGACTAGCGGGAGTAACAGATACGCAGTATTTT.

V gene TRBV7-6 combines with J gene TRBJ2-5; TRBD1 aligns across 10 bases. The CDR3 runs 13 residues. Unmatched junction bases numbered 1, after V lost 4 bases and J lost 5 bases. Germline V gene sequence: CDR1 SGHVS, CDR2 FNYEAQ. The CDR3 here is CASSWGQGETQYF. In DNA, the CDR3 is TGTGCCAGCAGCTGGGGACAGGGGGAGACCCAGTACTTC.

The chain is built from TRBV6-1 and TRBJ1-1, with 8 bases matching TRBD1. Germline-derived CDR1 and CDR2 are MNHNS and SASEGT. The CDR3 spans 14 residues. The junction had 10 bases not matched to a gene; V was cut back by 9 bases and J by 4 bases. CDR3 coding DNA: TGTGCCAGTACGACAGGGGCACGTTTCACTGAAGCTTTCTTT. The encoded protein is CASTTGARFTEAFF.

A few counts support this clonotype. This rearrangement joins TRBV30 to TRBJ1-5; no definite D call. The CDR3 covers 13 residues. The V end was cut by 2 bases, the J end by 0 bases, with 5 bases between. Per the germline V gene, CDR1 is GTSNPN and CDR2 is SVGIG (reference sequence). CDR3 DNA: TGTGCCTGGAGTCCGTATAGCAATCAGCCCCAGCATTTT. It encodes CAWSPYSNQPQHF.

At least ten counts were recorded for this clonotype. This chain connects TRBV10-3 to TRBJ2-7; possibly TRBD1 or TRBD2 for D (5 bases each). The V end lost 4 bases, the J end lost 7 bases, and 20 bases lay between the germline ends. This CDR3 region has 15 residues. CDR1 is ENHRY and CDR2 is SYGVKD in the germline V gene. The CDR3 bases are TGTGCCATCAGTGGAACAGGTTCCCGGTCGGGGGAGCAGTACTTC. Amino acids: CAISGTGSRSGEQYF.

The gene calls are TRBV7-2 and TRBJ2-7; D possibly matches TRBD1 or TRBD2 (5 bases each). Germline loops: CDR1 SGHTA, CDR2 FQGNSA. The V gene lost 4 bases and the J gene lost 3 bases, with 10 bases spanning the gap. This CDR3 has 13 residues. The CDR3 protein is CASSSRDGYEQYF. CDR3 in DNA: TGTGCCAGCAGCTCAAGGGACGGCTACGAGCAGTACTTC.

In its sample, this clonotype was seen a few times. V is TRBV3-1 and J is TRBJ2-5; TRBD1 or TRBD2 may be the D gene (5 bases each). The CDR3 spans 15 residues. V lost 4 bases and J 4 bases, leaving 16 bases between the germline ends. Germline-derived CDR1 and CDR2 are LGHDT and YNNKEL (reference sequence). This CDR3 is CASSRYEGRGETQYF. CDR3 nucleotide sequence: TGTGCCAGCAGCCGCTACGAGGGAAGGGGAGAGACCCAGTACTTC.

This clonotype was seen a few times. CDR3 DNA sequence: TGCGCCAGCAGCCTCTTCGGAGGAGGAGTAGTCGAGCAGTACTTC. This codes for CASSLFGGGVVEQYF. The chain couples TRBV5-1 to TRBJ2-7; tentative D call: TRBD2 (5 bases). V was trimmed by 4 bases and J by 6 bases, leaving 20 bases between them. The CDR3 consists of 15 residues. The germline gives CDR1 SGHRS, CDR2 YFSETQ.

This clonotype was seen a handful of times. V gene TRBV25-1 combines with J gene TRBJ2-7; 9 bases are a match to TRBD1. CDR1 and CDR2 from the germline V gene are MGHDK and SYGVNS. CDR3 size: 13 residues. Trimming took 6 bases from V and 3 from J; bases not matched to a gene: 3. CDR3 amino acids: CASRQGARYEQYF. The DNA of the CDR3 is TGTGCCAGCAGACAGGGGGCGCGCTACGAGCAGTACTTC.

The CDR3 coding sequence is TGTGCCAGCAGTGAATTCGGGTCAAGCTCCTACAATGAGCAGTTCTTC. This gives the protein CASSEFGSSSYNEQFF. V is TRBV25-1 and J is TRBJ2-1; D remains unclear. With 1 base removed from V and 0 bases from J, the gap between germline ends came to 10 bases. This CDR3 has 16 residues. Per the germline V gene, CDR1 is MGHDK and CDR2 is SYGVNS. The full variable domain, its missing parts supplied by reference TRBV25-1 and TRBJ2-1, is EADIYQTPRYLVIGTGKKITLECSQTMGHDKMYWYQQDPGMELHLIHYSYGVNSTEKGDLSSESTVSRIRTEHFPLTLESARPSHTSQYLCASSEFGSSSYNEQFFGPGTRLTVL.

This clonotype was detected a few times. The chain carries TRBV21-1 and TRBJ2-5; the D call TRBD2 from the table was never checked on the DNA. TRBV21-1 is a pseudogene. CDR3 length equals 16 residues. The CDR3 here is CASSSPLGRAPETQYF. The CDR3 DNA is TGTGCCAGCAGCTCCCCCTTGGGGAGGGCCCCGGAGACCCAGTACTTC.

A single count supports this clonotype. Relative to the germline gene, one junction end is altered; a read error may explain this. The chain uses TRBV12-3 or TRBV12-4 and TRBJ1-5; 7 bases align to TRBD1. CDR3 length: 14 residues. CDR3 nucleotides: TGTGCTAGCAGGGGGGAGAGGGTAGATCAGCCCCAGCATTTT. Protein product: CASRGERVDQPQHF.

This chain uses TRBV4-1 with TRBJ2-3, with D perhaps matching TRBD1 (6 bases). The CDR3 loop spans 14 amino acids. Per the germline V gene, CDR1 is MGHRA and CDR2 is YSYEKL. The V end was cut by 4 bases, the J end by 6 bases, with 14 bases between. The CDR3 reads CASSRGQGMDTQYF. The CDR3 coding sequence is TGCGCCAGCAGCCGGGGGCAGGGAATGGATACGCAGTATTTT.

The rearrangement uses TRBV6-1 and TRBJ1-5; a possible D gene is TRBD1 (6 bases). The CDR3 totals 15 residues. The germline V and J ends were trimmed by 6 bases and 2 bases, with 14 bases remaining between them. Germline CDR1 is MNHNS and CDR2 is SASEGT. In DNA form, the CDR3 reads TGTGCCAGCAGAAGGGGGGCCTATGGCAATCAGCCCCAGCATTTT. Protein sequence: CASRRGAYGNQPQHF.

This clonotype has more than one count but fewer than ten. This chain uses TRBV5-1 with TRBJ2-5; a possible D gene is TRBD2 (5 bases). Trimming removed 4 bases at V and 2 bases at J, with 15 bases between. The CDR3 is made up of 15 amino acids. CDR1 SGHRS and CDR2 YFSETQ come from the germline V gene. Here the CDR3 reads CASSPGFGDQETQYF. The CDR3 coding sequence is TGCGCCAGCAGCCCGGGGTTCGGGGATCAAGAGACCCAGTACTTC.

This clonotype was recorded once. The V gene is TRBV5-1, the J gene TRBJ1-2, with 8 bases fitting TRBD1. Per the germline V gene, CDR1 is SGHRS and CDR2 is YFSETQ. V dropped 4 bases and J dropped 6; count of bases not matched to a gene: 5. The CDR3 has 13 amino acids. The CDR3, as DNA: TGCGCCAGCAGCAGGACAGGGTTGGATGGCTACACCTTC. Translating gives CASSRTGLDGYTF.

The sample holds a few counts of this clonotype. The chain links TRBV5-4 to TRBJ2-5; TRBD1 might be the D (5 bases). Germline assignment: CDR1 SGHNT and CDR2 YYREEE (reference sequence). This CDR3 spans 14 amino acids. V dropped 1 base and J dropped 0 bases, with 7 bases sitting between them. The CDR3 is CASSLMTDQETQYF. The CDR3 nucleotides read TGTGCCAGCAGCTTGATGACAGACCAAGAGACCCAGTACTTC. Filled out from reference TRBV5-4 and TRBJ2-5, the complete variable domain reads ETGVTQSPTHLIKTRGQQVTLRCSSQSGHNTVSWYQQALGQGPQFIFQYYREEENGRGNFPPRFSGLQFPNYSSELNVNALELDDSALYLCASSLMTDQETQYFGPGTRLLVL.

This clonotype showed up just a few times. The rearrangement links TRBV2 to TRBJ2-2; unclear D gene. The CDR3 loop spans 13 amino acids. Germline assignment: CDR1 SNHLY and CDR2 FYNNEI. Trimming cost V 4 bases and J 6 bases, with 9 bases left between them. The CDR3 protein is CASSALPAGELFF. CDR3 sequence (DNA): TGTGCCAGCAGTGCTCTCCCCGCCGGGGAGCTGTTTTTT.

In this sample, this clonotype turned up many times. The genes are TRBV5-1 and TRBJ2-3; D not resolved. The V and J ends lost 4 bases and 4 bases respectively, with 13 bases between them. Germline CDR1 SGHRS, CDR2 YFSETQ. The CDR3 loop spans 14 amino acids. CDR3 loop: CASSPQNRADTQYF. The CDR3 coding sequence is TGCGCCAGCAGCCCTCAGAACCGGGCAGATACGCAGTATTTT.

The genes are TRBV6-5 and TRBJ2-7; 10 bases line up with TRBD1. Germline-derived CDR1 and CDR2 are MNHEY and SVGAGI. V gave up 2 bases and J gave up 4 bases; unmatched junction bases: 5. The CDR3 runs to 15 residues. The CDR3 loop reads CASSYGGDRGYEQYF. In DNA, the CDR3 is TGTGCCAGCAGTTACGGAGGGGACAGGGGTTACGAGCAGTACTTC.

A few counts support this clonotype. V and J are TRBV10-3 and TRBJ2-3; weak D call: TRBD1 (5 bases). The CDR3 is made up of 15 amino acids. Germline V lookup: CDR1 ENHRY, CDR2 SYGVKD. The V end was cut by 3 bases, the J end by 4 bases, with 14 bases between. Written as DNA, the CDR3 is TGTGCCATCAGTGACCAGGGTTTTGCCTCAGATACGCAGTATTTT. It specifies CAISDQGFASDTQYF.

The genes are TRBV5-1 and TRBJ2-5; weak D call: TRBD1 (6 bases). CDR3 size: 13 residues. In germline, CDR1 is SGHRS, CDR2 YFSETQ. V was clipped by 2 bases and J by 4 bases, with 9 bases between them. CDR3 nucleotide sequence: TGCGCCAGCAGCTTCAGGGGCGCAGAGACCCAGTACTTC. Translating it yields CASSFRGAETQYF.

The chain employs TRBV29-1 and TRBJ1-5; D possibly corresponds to TRBD1 (6 bases). Germline loops: CDR1 SQVTM, CDR2 ANQGSEA. Trimming removed 6 bases at V and 1 base at J, with 7 bases between. The CDR3 is made up of 12 amino acids. CDR3: CSVGHSNQPQHF. CDR3 DNA sequence: TGCAGCGTGGGACACAGCAATCAGCCCCAGCATTTT.

Many counts were recorded for this clonotype. This sequence joins TRBV12-3 or TRBV12-4 and TRBJ2-1; 10 nucleotides agree with TRBD2. V gave up 6 bases and J gave up 4 bases; unmatched junction bases: 6. The CDR3 runs 15 residues. CDR3 bases: TGTGCCAGCAGCCCCACTAGCGGGGTATACAATGAGCAGTTCTTC. This sequence encodes CASSPTSGVYNEQFF.

The chain employs TRBV25-1 and TRBJ2-5; possibly TRBD1 for D (6 bases). Deletions cut 5 bases from V and 4 bases from J, with 17 bases between. Germline CDR1 reads MGHDK; CDR2 reads SYGVNS. This CDR3 region has 15 residues. This CDR3 is CASSSRDIVLETQYF. In nucleotides, the CDR3 is TGTGCCAGCAGTTCCCGGGACATCGTCCTAGAGACCCAGTACTTC.

The V gene is TRBV28, the J gene TRBJ1-2, with 11 positions matching TRBD1. Trimming removed 5 bases from V and 1 base from J; junction bases left unmatched: 6. The CDR3 is made up of 16 amino acids. Germline CDR1 reads MDHEN; CDR2 reads SYDVKM. The CDR3 spells CASSRDRGSLNYGYTF. The DNA of the CDR3 is TGTGCCAGCAGTCGGGACAGGGGGAGCCTTAACTATGGCTACACCTTC.